This T cell receptor (beta chain) derives from a study of T cell changes during pregnancy in multiple sclerosis. Repertoires were generated with immunoSEQ multiplex PCR, while TCRdb's copy carries only in-frame clones and drops some. The sample includes just over 20,000 clones, over 85% of them seen just once. Trimming took off 0 bases at V and 5 bases at J, with 7 bases between the two ends. The CDR3 spans 13 residues. Looked up from germline, CDR1 is MNHEY and CDR2 is SVGAGI. The chain recombines TRBV6-5 with TRBJ2-5; D remains unclear. The clonotype comes from a female donor in good health, enrolled as a control in a pregnancy study. The sample was CD8+ T cells from peripheral blood mononuclear cells, taken in the second trimester of pregnancy. The CDR3 DNA reads TGTGCCAGCAGTTACTCACATTTGGAGACCCAGTACTTC. Translation: CASSYSHLETQYF.